This T cell receptor beta chain was captured by sequencing in a study of blood T cell repertoires in COVID-19. For the study at large: Acute and convalescent COVID-19 samples came from the United States, Italy and Spain.

J lost 5 bases, V lost 5 bases, and 16 bases had no gene match. CDR1 GTSNPN and CDR2 SVGIG come from the germline V gene (reference sequence). The CDR3 extends over 17 amino acids. The data were produced by immunoSEQ multiplex PCR, yet TCRdb's version contains in-frame clones alone and is incomplete. The repertoire holds 150,000 to 200,000 clones, 87% seen once, with 9.5% to 15% in the top ten. The receptor's source is a woman in her 70s with COVID-19, enrolled during active disease. The sequenced sample consisted of peripheral blood. This sequence joins TRBV30 and TRBJ2-5; 11 bases map to TRBD2. CDR3 residues: CAWSRATVAGGGETQYF. Written as DNA, the CDR3 is TGTGCCTGGTCCCGCGCCACCGTAGCGGGAGGGGGTGAGACCCAGTACTTC.